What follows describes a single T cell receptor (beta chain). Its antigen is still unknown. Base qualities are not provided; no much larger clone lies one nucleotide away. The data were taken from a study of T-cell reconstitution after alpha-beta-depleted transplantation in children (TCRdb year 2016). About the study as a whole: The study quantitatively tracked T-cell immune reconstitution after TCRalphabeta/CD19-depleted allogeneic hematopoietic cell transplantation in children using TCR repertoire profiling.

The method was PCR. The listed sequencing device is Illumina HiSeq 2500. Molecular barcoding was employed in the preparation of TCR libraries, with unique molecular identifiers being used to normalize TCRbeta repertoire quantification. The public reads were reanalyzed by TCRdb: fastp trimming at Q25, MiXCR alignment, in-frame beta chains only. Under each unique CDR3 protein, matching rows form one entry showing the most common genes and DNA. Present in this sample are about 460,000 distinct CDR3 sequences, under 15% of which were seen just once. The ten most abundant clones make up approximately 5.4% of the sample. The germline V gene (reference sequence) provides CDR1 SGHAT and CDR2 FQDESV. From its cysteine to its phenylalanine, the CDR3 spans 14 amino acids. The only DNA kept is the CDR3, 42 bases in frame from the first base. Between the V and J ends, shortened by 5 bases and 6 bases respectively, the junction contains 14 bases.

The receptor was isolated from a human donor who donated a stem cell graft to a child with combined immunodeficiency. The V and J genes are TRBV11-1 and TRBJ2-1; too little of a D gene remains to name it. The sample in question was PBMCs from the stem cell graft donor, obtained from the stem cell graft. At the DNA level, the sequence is TGTGCCAGCAGCGCACCCGACCCCGGCAATGAGCAGTTCTTC. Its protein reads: CASSAPDPGNEQFF.